Shown below are 29 T cell receptor beta chains from a single sample sequenced in a study of PD-L1 blockade in urothelial cancer. Libraries were prepared by immunoSEQ multiplex PCR; TCRdb keeps only in-frame clonotypes and omits some of them. The table shows 30,000 to 40,000 clones, with about a third occurring only once. The input for sequencing was tumor tissue, taken before atezolizumab (anti-PD-L1) treatment. The receptor set was obtained from a man in his sixties with urothelial cancer.

The chain carries TRBV23-1 and TRBJ1-1; weak D call: TRBD1 (6 bases). TRBV23-1 is labeled an ORF, and its function is uncertain. CDR3 length: 20 amino acids. V shed 0 bases and J shed 6 bases, with 29 bases lying between them. CDR3 region: CASSQSSWPMDSLNIAEAFF. The CDR3 DNA reads TGCGCCAGCAGTCAATCTAGTTGGCCGATGGACAGTCTGAACATCGCTGAAGCTTTCTTT.

This chain joins TRBV6-8 and TRBJ1-6; perhaps TRBD1 as D (5 bases). Between the trimmed V and J ends, which lost 10 bases and 1 base, there was a span of 8 bases. The V gene's germline CDR1 is MNHGY and CDR2 SAAAGT. The CDR3 contains 13 residues. The CDR3 protein is CAMAGSYNSPLHF. The CDR3 DNA is TGTGCCATGGCAGGGTCCTATAATTCACCCCTCCACTTT.

The chain carries TRBV23-1 and TRBJ1-2; D gene ambiguous. TRBV23-1 falls under the ORF class, with uncertain function. Trimming stripped 0 bases from V and 6 bases from J, with 14 bases between. This CDR3 contains 15 residues. This CDR3 is CASSQSTASRDGYTF. The CDR3 DNA reads TGCGCCAGCAGTCAATCCACGGCCTCTCGGGATGGCTACACCTTC.

This clone was picked up a small number of times. The chain joins TRBV4-1 to TRBJ2-1; 9 bases map to TRBD2. This CDR3 contains 15 residues. After removal of 3 bases from V and 11 bases from J, the junction contained 11 bases not matched to a gene. Germline CDR1 reads MGHRA; CDR2 reads YSYEKL. As DNA, the CDR3 is TGCGCCAGCAGCCATGAGGGGGGACTAGCTGCTCAGCAGTTCTTC. This translates into CASSHEGGLAAQQFF.

V and J are TRBV19 and TRBJ1-6, with TRBD1 matching 9 bases. The V gene's germline CDR1 is LNHDA and CDR2 SQIVND (reference sequence). Losses at the gene ends were 5 bases for V and 11 bases for J; bases not matched to a gene: 10. This CDR3 is built from 15 residues. CDR3 bases: TGTGCCAGTAGTGCAGGCGGGACAGGGATGGCACCCCTCCACTTT. Encoded protein: CASSAGGTGMAPLHF. The whole variable domain, filled in from reference TRBV19 and TRBJ1-6, reads DGGITQSPKYLFRKEGQNVTLSCEQNLNHDAMYWYRQDPGQGLRLIYYSQIVNDFQKGDIAEGYSVSREKKESFPLTVTSAQKNPTAFYLCASSAGGTGMAPLHFGNGTRLTVT.

This clone was seen repeatedly, ten times or more. This chain connects TRBV6-8 to TRBJ1-1; 7 nucleotides match TRBD1. V gave up 6 bases and J gave up 0 bases; unmatched junction bases: 4. CDR1 MNHGY and CDR2 SAAAGT come from the germline V gene. The CDR3 totals 14 residues. CDR3 loop: CASRQDRLNTEAFF. CDR3 DNA: TGTGCCAGCAGACAGGACAGGCTGAACACTGAAGCTTTCTTT.

The chain uses TRBV1 and TRBJ1-2. TRBV1 is an annotated pseudogene. The CDR3 has 15 amino acids. The CDR3 nucleotides read TGCGCCAGCAGCCAAGATTGGATAGGGAACTATGGCTACACCTTC. Protein sequence: CASSQDWIGNYGYTF.

The rearrangement joins TRBV4-1 to TRBJ1-5, with D perhaps matching TRBD1 (6 bases). The V end was cut by 5 bases, the J end by 1 base, with 12 bases between. Per the germline V gene, CDR1 is MGHRA and CDR2 is YSYEKL. This CDR3 region has 15 residues. The CDR3 coding sequence is TGCGCCAGCAGCAGACAGAGGGGGAGCAATCAGCCCCAGCATTTT. Translation: CASSRQRGSNQPQHF.

This clone counts as medium-sized. This chain links TRBV18 with TRBJ1-1; D is undetermined. The germline V gene encodes CDR1 KGHSH and CDR2 LQKENI. V lost 4 bases to trimming and J lost 1 base, with 13 bases between them. The CDR3 loop spans 15 amino acids. The CDR3 bases are TGTGCCAGCTCACTCGTCGGGCGCGGGAACACTGAAGCTTTCTTT. Its translation is CASSLVGRGNTEAFF. The variable domain in full, completed from reference TRBV18 and TRBJ1-1, reads NAGVMQNPRHLVRRRGQEARLRCSPMKGHSHVYWYRQLPEEGLKFMVYLQKENIIDESGMPKERFSAEFPKEGPSILRIQQVVRGDSAAYFCASSLVGRGNTEAFFGQGTRLTVV.

The chain links TRBV6-8 to TRBJ2-1; D not resolved. The CDR3 totals 15 residues. Germline-derived CDR1 and CDR2 are MNHGY and SAAAGT. V dropped 0 bases and J dropped 6 bases, with 12 bases sitting between them. CDR3 DNA sequence: TGTGCCAGCAGTTACTCCCCTGCCCATATCAATGAGCAGTTCTTC. Translated, it gives CASSYSPAHINEQFF.

The chain employs TRBV9 and TRBJ1-6, with D hard to call. V was pared by 5 bases and J by 0 bases, with 9 bases between. The germline V gene has CDR1 SGDLS and CDR2 YYNGEE. The CDR3 is 15 amino acids. This CDR3 is CASSDRSSYNSPLHF. The CDR3 DNA sequence: TGTGCCAGCAGTGATCGGAGCTCCTATAATTCACCCCTCCACTTT.

The V call is TRBV14, the J call TRBJ2-3; TRBD2 is a possible D gene (6 bases). The CDR3 is 14 residues long. CDR1 and CDR2 (germline): SGHDN, FVKESK. V was cut by 4 bases and J by 2 bases, with 10 bases left in between. This CDR3 is CASSLREPTDTQYF. CDR3 DNA sequence: TGTGCCAGCAGCCTTCGGGAGCCCACAGATACGCAGTATTTT.

This clone was seen repeatedly, ten times or more. The chain links TRBV7-6 to TRBJ2-5; 16 nucleotides line up with TRBD2. With V trimmed by 4 bases and J by 5 bases, 16 bases remained unmatched. CDR1 is SGHVS and CDR2 is FNYEAQ in the germline V gene. This CDR3 spans 20 amino acids. CDR3 nucleotide sequence: TGTGCCAGCAGCTCGGCATACCCGGGACTAGCGGGGGGGAATGCGGAGACCCAGTACTTC. Translated: CASSSAYPGLAGGNAETQYF.

This clone was picked up a small number of times. V usage is TRBV28 and J usage is TRBJ2-4; the match to TRBD2 covers 8 bases. The CDR3 has 16 residues. The V gene's germline CDR1 is MDHEN and CDR2 SYDVKM. V shed 6 bases and J 1 base; nucleotides not matched to a gene: 8. This CDR3 is CASSDPAGAAKNIQYF. The CDR3 region has the DNA TGTGCCAGCAGCGATCCAGCGGGAGCGGCCAAAAACATTCAGTACTTC. Supplemented by reference TRBV28 and TRBJ2-4, the full variable domain reads DVKVTQSSRYLVKRTGEKVFLECVQDMDHENMFWYRQDPGLGLRLIYFSYDVKMKEKGDIPEGYSVSREKKERFSLILESASTNQTSMYLCASSDPAGAAKNIQYFGAGTRLSVL.

The chain employs TRBV9 and TRBJ2-2, with D perhaps matching TRBD1 or TRBD2 (6 bases each). Trimming took off 3 bases at V and 0 bases at J, with 15 bases between the two ends. The CDR3 has 17 amino acids. The germline CDR1 and CDR2 sequences are SGDLS and YYNGEE. CDR3 in DNA: TGTGCCAGCAGCGGGCCTGGGGGGCTCGCGAACACCGGGGAGCTGTTTTTT. This codes for CASSGPGGLANTGELFF.

This clone has a handful of counts. This rearrangement joins TRBV11-3 to TRBJ2-1, with TRBD2 as a possible D gene (6 bases). In germline, CDR1 is SGHNT, CDR2 YENEEA. This CDR3 contains 14 residues. Trimming took off 8 bases at V and 0 bases at J, with 11 bases between the two ends. CDR3 region: CASGGSISYNEQFF. CDR3 nucleotide sequence: TGTGCCAGCGGGGGGTCCATCTCCTACAATGAGCAGTTCTTC.

This clone was picked up many times. The chain couples TRBV6-8 to TRBJ2-3; no clear D. The CDR3 sequence is 12 residues long. The germline V and J ends were trimmed by 0 bases and 10 bases, with 8 bases remaining between them. Germline V gives CDR1 MNHGY, CDR2 SAAAGT. The DNA for the CDR3 is TGTGCCAGCAGTTACTCCCCCAATGCGCAGTATTTT. Translated, it gives CASSYSPNAQYF.

This clone was counted between two and nine times. The rearrangement uses TRBV2 and TRBJ2-3, with 16 positions matching TRBD2. With 4 bases clipped from V and 5 bases from J, the junction kept 3 bases outside the gene matches. Germline loops: CDR1 SNHLY, CDR2 FYNNEI. There are 16 residues in the CDR3. The CDR3 region is CASSGGTSGREDTQYF. CDR3 bases: TGTGCCAGCAGTGGTGGGACTAGCGGGAGGGAAGATACGCAGTATTTT. Combining the CDR3 with reference TRBV2 and TRBJ2-3 gives the whole variable domain EPEVTQTPSHQVTQMGQEVILRCVPISNHLYFYWYRQILGQKVEFLVSFYNNEISEKSEIFDDQFSVERPDGSNFTLKIRSTKLEDSAMYFCASSGGTSGREDTQYFGPGTRLTVL.

The chain couples TRBV6-8 to TRBJ1-4, with D unclear. The CDR3 is 20 residues long. V lost 6 bases and J 0 bases, leaving 26 bases between the germline ends. Germline V lookup: CDR1 MNHGY, CDR2 SAAAGT. Here the CDR3 reads CASRQERLGWTSSTNEKLFF. In DNA form, the CDR3 reads TGTGCCAGCAGGCAGGAACGGTTAGGGTGGACGTCCTCAACTAATGAAAAACTGTTTTTT.

The chain couples TRBV30 to TRBJ1-5; D uncertain. From germline, CDR1 is GTSNPN and CDR2 SVGIG (reference sequence). V was cut by 1 base and J by 5 bases, with 12 bases left in between. This CDR3 comprises 14 residues. Here the CDR3 DNA reads TGTGCCTGGAGTGATGGGCGTATCGATCAGCCCCAGCATTTT. Translated: CAWSDGRIDQPQHF.

The J gene is TRBJ2-4, the V gene TRBV28, with 9 bases fitting TRBD1. The V gene end was trimmed by 4 bases and the J gene end by 1 base; junction bases not matched to a gene: 11. The length of the CDR3 is 18 residues. From germline, CDR1 is MDHEN and CDR2 SYDVKM. CDR3 sequence (DNA): TGTGCCAGCAGTTCGTCCCGGGACAGGGTTGGCGCCAAAAACATTCAGTACTTC. It codes for CASSSSRDRVGAKNIQYF.

V usage is TRBV11-3 and J usage is TRBJ1-2; perhaps TRBD1 as D (6 bases). Between the trimmed V and J ends, which lost 5 bases and 5 bases, there was a span of 18 bases. Germline-derived CDR1 and CDR2 are SGHNT and YENEEA. This CDR3 is 15 amino acids long. CDR3 sequence reads: CASSEGDYTPYGYTF. CDR3 coding DNA: TGTGCCAGCAGCGAGGGGGACTATACCCCTTATGGCTACACCTTC. Complete variable domain (other parts from reference TRBV11-3 and TRBJ1-2): EAGVVQSPRYKIIEKKQPVAFWCNPISGHNTLYWYLQNLGQGPELLIRYENEEAVDDSQLPKDRFSAERLKGVDSTLKIQPAELGDSAVYLCASSEGDYTPYGYTFGSGTRLTVV.

The chain has TRBV28 and TRBJ1-5; D uncertain. CDR3 length: 16 residues. Germline V gene data show CDR1 as MDHEN and CDR2 as SYDVKM. V was shortened by 3 bases and J by 3 bases, with 15 bases between the two germline ends. CDR3 region: CASSFPRTVVNQPQHF. In nucleotides, the CDR3 is TGTGCCAGCAGTTTCCCTAGGACCGTCGTCAATCAGCCCCAGCATTTT.

This clone was counted only a few times. The rearrangement joins TRBV9 to TRBJ1-1; 12 bases match TRBD1. CDR1 and CDR2 (germline): SGDLS, YYNGEE. With V trimmed by 0 bases and J by 3 bases, 6 bases remained unmatched. The CDR3 consists of 17 residues. CDR3 residues: CASSVGGTGGRYTEAFF. The CDR3 nucleotides read TGTGCCAGCAGCGTAGGCGGGACAGGGGGCCGCTACACTGAAGCTTTCTTT.

This clone has a handful of counts. The rearrangement joins TRBV11-3 to TRBJ2-3, with D tentatively TRBD2 (6 bases). The ends were cut back, 3 bases at V and 2 bases at J, with 18 bases in the middle. Germline loops: CDR1 SGHNT, CDR2 YENEEA. This CDR3 has 17 amino acids. CDR3 DNA: TGTGCCAGCAGCTTGGCGGGGCTCCCCAGCTACACAGATACGCAGTATTTT. Protein sequence: CASSLAGLPSYTDTQYF.

V gene TRBV25-1 combines with J gene TRBJ2-3, with D unresolved. The germline CDR1 and CDR2 sequences are MGHDK and SYGVNS. CDR3 length: 13 amino acids. The ends were cut back, 5 bases at V and 8 bases at J, with 14 bases in the middle. CDR3 in DNA: TGTGCCAGCAGTTCAGAAACGGGCCGTACGCAGTATTTT. Its protein is CASSSETGRTQYF.

This clone came up a few times. V and J are TRBV10-2 and TRBJ1-5; the D gene is possibly TRBD1 (6 bases). V lost 4 bases and J lost 3, with 10 bases in between. Germline CDR1 WSHSY, CDR2 SAAADI. This CDR3 spans 14 amino acids. The CDR3 loop reads CASSGGGLNQPQHF. For the CDR3, the DNA is TGCGCCAGCAGTGGGGGGGGCCTCAATCAGCCCCAGCATTTT.

The chain carries TRBV19 and TRBJ2-1; 13 nucleotides align to TRBD2. The V segment lost 5 bases and the J segment 9 bases; nucleotides outside the gene matches: 10. Per the germline V gene, CDR1 is LNHDA and CDR2 is SQIVND (reference sequence). The CDR3 length is 16 residues. The CDR3 sequence is CASSASGLAGWVEQFF. The CDR3 nucleotides are TGTGCCAGTAGTGCCTCGGGACTAGCGGGATGGGTTGAGCAGTTCTTC.

This clone was detected only once. V and J are TRBV18 and TRBJ2-3; 9 nucleotides align to TRBD2. Germline V gene sequence: CDR1 KGHSH, CDR2 LQKENI. The ends lost 8 bases at V and 1 base at J; junction bases unmatched: 7. The CDR3 runs 15 residues. The CDR3 sequence is CASGGRLAGTDTQYF. The CDR3 DNA follows: TGTGCCAGCGGAGGAAGACTAGCGGGCACAGATACGCAGTATTTT.